Listed below are T cell receptor beta chains from one sample, sequenced in a study of naive and memory T cell subsets. TCRdb re-called the UMI-ligation and nested PCR reads through MiXCR, storing one row per CDR3 protein. The sample holds 140,000 to 150,000 distinct CDR3 sequences, 17% seen once. Sequencing used naive CD4+ T cells from blood. Receptors were obtained from a human donor in good health. The CDR3 runs from the conserved cysteine through the conserved F or W. The order of the fields is clone size, D gene, V gene, J gene, CDR3 DNA, CDR3 protein. A D gene is named only where the DNA matches it firmly. Only some rows state a clone size, as once, few, many or a class for expanded clones.

>few|-|TRBV11-2|TRBJ1-4
TGTGCCAGCAGCTTAGATACGGCAGGGAGAGAAAAACTGTTTTTT
CASSLDTAGREKLFF
>-|-|TRBV6-5|TRBJ2-4
TGTGCCAGCAGTTACACAGGGCTAGCCAAAAACATTCAGTACTTC
CASSYTGLAKNIQYF
>-|-|TRBV3-1|TRBJ1-6
TGTGCCAGCAGCCAAATATACAGGACAGAACAAAATTCACCCCTCCACTTT
CASSQIYRTEQNSPLHF
>many|TRBD1|TRBV20-1|TRBJ2-5
TGCAGTGCTAGTCAGGGACAGGGGTACCAAGAGACCCAGTACTTC
CSASQGQGYQETQYF
>-|TRBD1|TRBV12-3/TRBV12-4|TRBJ1-1
TGTGCCAGCAGTTTGGGACAGGGTAGGATGAACACTGAAGCTTTCTTT
CASSLGQGRMNTEAFF
>-|-|TRBV11-1|TRBJ2-3
TGTGCCAGCGGGAGAGGCACAGATACGCAGTATTTT
CASGRGTDTQYF
>few|TRBD2|TRBV12-3/TRBV12-4|TRBJ2-3
TGTGCCAGCAGCCTCGGACTAGCGGGAGAGGGGGGCACAGATACGCAGTATTTT
CASSLGLAGEGGTDTQYF
>-|-|TRBV20-1|TRBJ1-1
TGCAGTGCTAGACAGGGGAACACTGAAGCTTTCTTT
CSARQGNTEAFF
>-|-|TRBV2|TRBJ2-1
TGTGCCAGCAGGGGAGCTTTCAGCTCCTACAATGAGCAGTTCTTC
CASRGAFSSYNEQFF
>few|-|TRBV9|TRBJ1-3
TGTGCCAGCAGCGTAGAAATTGCTGGAAACACCATATATTTT
CASSVEIAGNTIYF